Shown below are 13 T cell receptor beta chains from a single sample sequenced in a study of PD-1 blockade in classical Hodgkin lymphoma. Time point described: cycle 4 day 1 (C4D1), after six to seven weeks of nivolumab. All the patients suffered relapse after autologous stem cell transplantation, and brentuximab vedotin exposure differed. Here immunoSEQ multiplex PCR was the method, and the copy in TCRdb shows in-frame clones only, minus some. This sample carries roughly 51,000 clones, around four fifths of them seen once, and the ten largest clones take 12%. The sequencing here drew on peripheral blood mononuclear cells (PBMCs), taken before the fourth cycle of nivolumab. Source of these receptors: a human donor with classical Hodgkin lymphoma.

The CDR3 sequence is CASSGRQGSNQPQHF. CDR3 nucleotides: TGTGCCAGCAGCGGGAGACAGGGAAGCAATCAGCCCCAGCATTTT. The chain links TRBV7-6 to TRBJ1-5, with 7 positions matching TRBD1. This CDR3 is built from 15 residues. V was clipped by 5 bases and J by 1 base; unmatched bases: 5. Germline lookup yields CDR1 SGHVS and CDR2 FNYEAQ.

The chain couples TRBV6-6 to TRBJ2-1; no clear D. Germline CDR1 and CDR2: MNHNY and SVGAGI (reference sequence). This CDR3 comprises 14 residues. The V gene lost 2 bases and the J gene lost 7 bases, with 12 bases spanning the gap. CDR3 sequence reads: CASSYTSVGNEQFF. The CDR3 coding sequence is TGTGCCAGCAGTTACACATCGGTGGGTAATGAGCAGTTCTTC.

This rearrangement joins TRBV28 to TRBJ2-1; D is unclear. The ends were cut back, 2 bases at V and 7 bases at J, with 9 bases in the middle. Germline V gene data show CDR1 as MDHEN and CDR2 as SYDVKM. The CDR3 spans 13 residues. CDR3 DNA: TGTGCCAGCAGTTTAGATTTGGGGAATGAGCAGTTCTTC. Protein sequence: CASSLDLGNEQFF.

This clone showed up just a few times. The rearrangement links TRBV7-6 to TRBJ2-6; weak D call: TRBD1 (6 bases). The CDR3 loop spans 18 amino acids. Germline V gives CDR1 SGHVS, CDR2 FNYEAQ. Trimming pared 5 bases from V and 0 bases from J, leaving 17 bases between. CDR3 residues: CASSQAAGAYSGANVLTF. The CDR3 nucleotides are TGTGCCAGCAGCCAAGCTGCAGGGGCCTACTCTGGGGCCAACGTCCTGACTTTC.

The chain uses TRBV14 and TRBJ2-7; D perhaps matches TRBD2 (6 bases). V lost 1 base and J 2 bases, leaving 9 bases between the germline ends. The CDR3 has 14 amino acids. Germline assignment: CDR1 SGHDN and CDR2 FVKESK. In DNA, the CDR3 is TGTGCCAGCAGCCAAGTTAGCGGAGCCTACGAGCAGTACTTC. It yields the protein CASSQVSGAYEQYF.

The V gene is TRBV7-2, the J gene TRBJ2-7; D is uncertain. The CDR3 is made up of 11 amino acids. V lost 1 base and J 7 bases, leaving 5 bases between the germline ends. CDR1 is SGHTA, CDR2 FQGNSA, per germline. This CDR3 reads CASSLVGEQYF. Here the CDR3 DNA reads TGTGCCAGCAGCTTAGTGGGGGAGCAGTACTTC.

This rearrangement joins TRBV5-1 to TRBJ2-1, with TRBD2 matching 8 bases. The CDR3 spans 16 residues. V was clipped by 3 bases and J by 3 bases; unmatched bases: 8. The germline CDR1 and CDR2 sequences are SGHRS and YFSETQ. The CDR3 loop is CASSSSGTRFYNEQFF. The CDR3 nucleotides read TGCGCCAGCAGCTCCTCCGGGACTAGGTTCTACAATGAGCAGTTCTTC. The whole variable domain, filled in from reference TRBV5-1 and TRBJ2-1, reads KAGVTQTPRYLIKTRGQQVTLSCSPISGHRSVSWYQQTPGQGLQFLFEYFSETQRNKGNFPGRFSGRQFSNSRSEMNVSTLELGDSALYLCASSSSGTRFYNEQFFGPGTRLTVL.

The genes are TRBV7-9 and TRBJ2-1, with 7 bases lining up with TRBD2. J lost 8 bases, V lost 6 bases, and 4 bases had no gene match. The CDR3 contains 12 residues. The germline V gene has CDR1 SEHNR and CDR2 FQNEAQ (reference sequence). CDR3 region: CASSGLGDEQFF. In DNA, the CDR3 is TGTGCCAGCAGTGGACTAGGCGATGAGCAGTTCTTC.

The table lists this clone with a few counts. For the CDR3, the DNA is TGTGCCAGCTCACCAACGACAGGGTCGTACGAGCAGTACTTC. Protein product: CASSPTTGSYEQYF. The chain uses TRBV18 and TRBJ2-7, with 7 positions matching TRBD1. The CDR3 consists of 14 residues. Germline V gene sequence: CDR1 KGHSH, CDR2 LQKENI. The trim removed 2 bases at V and 4 bases at J, leaving 5 bases unmatched.

The chain is built from TRBV4-1 and TRBJ2-1; TRBD2 matches 11 bases. The V segment lost 2 bases and the J segment 4 bases; nucleotides outside the gene matches: 16. Germline lookup yields CDR1 MGHRA and CDR2 YSYEKL. This CDR3 has 20 amino acids. CDR3: CASSQPRGRSSGRNYNEQFF. The CDR3 coding sequence is TGCGCCAGCAGCCAACCCCGGGGGAGGTCTAGCGGGAGGAATTACAATGAGCAGTTCTTC.

This clone was observed a few times. The chain uses TRBV7-8 and TRBJ1-5, with a possible D match to TRBD1 (5 bases). CDR1 and CDR2 from the germline V gene are SGHVS and FQNEAQ. The CDR3 loop spans 15 amino acids. The germline V and J ends were trimmed by 4 bases and 3 bases, with 13 bases remaining between them. CDR3 nucleotides: TGTGCCAGCAGCTCCCGGGACTCCTACAATCAGCCCCAGCATTTT. Translated, it gives CASSSRDSYNQPQHF.

The rearrangement links TRBV19 to TRBJ1-2; the match to TRBD1 covers 12 bases. V trimming: 3 bases; J trimming: 4 bases; junction bases outside the gene matches: 3. The CDR3 length is 15 residues. Germline V CDR1 and CDR2: LNHDA, SQIVND (reference sequence). The CDR3 region is CASSIGTGGGYGYTF. In DNA form, the CDR3 reads TGTGCCAGTAGTATTGGGACAGGGGGCGGCTATGGCTACACCTTC.

The chain combines TRBV27 with TRBJ2-3; TRBD2 is a possible D gene (6 bases). Trimming cost V 5 bases and J 3 bases, with 24 bases left between them. CDR1 is MNHEY, CDR2 SMNVEV, per germline (reference sequence). The CDR3 has 18 residues. The CDR3 DNA reads TGTGCCAGCAGTCGAGAGGGCTTTCGGGAGATGCGTACAGATACGCAGTATTTT. Protein product: CASSREGFREMRTDTQYF.